These 21 T cell receptor beta chains were sequenced from one sample in a study of spatial heterogeneity in lung cancer. Study-wide results and limits: Expanded intratumoral alpha and beta TCR counts tracked tumor mutation counts.

This sample's time point: sample taken at primary tumor resection. For these TCRs, the target antigens are not known. TCRdb recomputed calls from the 5' RACE reads with MiXCR, one row per CDR3 protein. The table records around 4,900 distinct CDR3 sequences, around 12% of them present only once. The source was lung tumor tissue, collected at surgery. The receptors were gathered from a male donor with early-stage non-small cell lung cancer.

This clonotype is labeled medium-sized. This beta chain represents an off-target read in a library built for alpha chains; its size is of limited meaning. Here the CDR3 reads CASSFNRGLETQYF. The CDR3 nucleotides read TGTGCCAGCAGCTTCAACAGGGGGCTGGAGACCCAGTACTTC. The rearrangement joins TRBV11-2 to TRBJ2-5; 9 bases agree with TRBD1. The CDR3 is made up of 14 amino acids. Germline trimming cut 3 bases from V and 5 bases from J; bases unmatched to any gene: 4. CDR1 is SGHAT and CDR2 is FQNNGV in the germline V gene.

This clonotype showed up many times. The library was built for alpha chains, so this beta chain is an off-target read and its size means little. This chain uses TRBV15 with TRBJ2-3; D not resolved. The CDR3 is 15 amino acids. Germline values: CDR1 LNHNV, CDR2 YYDKDF (reference sequence). The ends were cut back, 0 bases at V and 4 bases at J, with 11 bases in the middle. CDR3 sequence: CATSRDRPAADTQYF. CDR3 DNA sequence: TGTGCCACCAGCAGAGATCGGCCGGCGGCAGATACGCAGTATTTT.

Comments on this clonotype: For a library built for alpha chains, this beta chain is a stray read; little rests on its size. The chain carries TRBV10-2 and TRBJ1-2; unclear D gene. Deletions cut 3 bases from V and 5 bases from J, with 13 bases between. CDR1 is WSHSY and CDR2 is SAAADI in the germline V gene. This CDR3 is 14 amino acids long. The CDR3 protein is CASSDSGGSYGYTF. The DNA for the CDR3 is TGCGCCAGCAGTGATTCAGGAGGATCGTATGGCTACACCTTC.

This clonotype has a count of ten or more. In a library made to pick up alpha chains, this beta chain is a stray read with a size that means little. The rearrangement uses TRBV7-8 and TRBJ1-6, with D uncertain. In germline, CDR1 is SGHVS, CDR2 FQNEAQ. This CDR3 spans 14 amino acids. V was clipped by 3 bases and J by 10 bases, with 13 bases between them. CDR3 region: CASSFSTVDSPLHF. In DNA form, the CDR3 reads TGTGCCAGCAGCTTCAGTACAGTTGACTCACCCCTCCACTTT.

The sample holds many counts of this clonotype. The library was built for alpha chains, so this beta chain is an off-target read and its size means little. This sequence joins TRBV28 and TRBJ2-7; D is perhaps TRBD1 (6 bases). Germline lookup yields CDR1 MDHEN and CDR2 SYDVKM. This CDR3 contains 13 residues. Trimming pared 4 bases from V and 6 bases from J, leaving 13 bases between. Here the CDR3 reads CASSSRDNGEQYF. The CDR3 coding sequence is TGTGCCAGCAGTTCCCGGGACAACGGCGAGCAGTACTTC.

Concerning this clonotype: The library was prepared for alpha chains; this beta chain is a stray read, so its frequency means little. The J gene is TRBJ2-3, the V gene TRBV18, with D unclear. V gave up 0 bases and J gave up 2 bases, with 6 bases separating them. CDR1 and CDR2 from the germline V gene are KGHSH and LQKENI. The CDR3 is made up of 14 amino acids. The DNA for the CDR3 is TGTGCCAGCTCACCACCGGTCGACACAGATACGCAGTATTTT. It codes for CASSPPVDTDTQYF.

This clonotype occurred a few times. In a library made to pick up alpha chains, this beta chain is a stray read with a size that means little. V and J are TRBV12-3 or TRBV12-4 and TRBJ1-5; D gene ambiguous. The CDR3 is 15 amino acids. V was clipped by 7 bases and J by 0 bases, with 13 bases between them. DNA of the CDR3: TGTGCCAGCACCCCAAATTGGGATAGCAATCAGCCCCAGCATTTT. It codes for CASTPNWDSNQPQHF.

By frequency in the sample, this clonotype is medium-sized. This beta chain is a stray sequence in a library constructed for alpha chains; its clone size is not meaningful. The J gene is TRBJ1-1, the V gene TRBV20-1, with 12 bases lining up with TRBD1. The CDR3 is 17 amino acids. Germline V gives CDR1 DFQATT, CDR2 SNEGSKA (reference sequence). The V segment lost 0 bases and the J segment 1 base; nucleotides outside the gene matches: 6. CDR3 in amino acids: CSARDDGTGGANTEAFF. CDR3 in DNA: TGCAGTGCTAGAGATGACGGGACAGGGGGCGCGAACACTGAAGCTTTCTTT.

Sample share makes this clonotype medium-sized. In a library made to pick up alpha chains, this beta chain is a stray read with a size that means little. The genes are TRBV12-3 or TRBV12-4 and TRBJ2-3; TRBD2 agrees at 8 bases. The junction had 8 bases not matched to a gene; V was cut back by 1 base and J by 2 bases. This CDR3 is 17 amino acids long. CDR3 region: CASSLGPSGSPTDTQYF. The CDR3 region has the DNA TGTGCCAGCAGTTTAGGCCCTAGCGGGTCCCCCACAGATACGCAGTATTTT.

This clonotype was counted ten times or more. This beta chain turned up in a library designed for alpha chains; as an off-target read, its abundance says little. The CDR3 DNA sequence: TGTGCCTGGAGTTCGGTCTACGAGCAGTACTTC. This translates into CAWSSVYEQYF. The V call is TRBV30, the J call TRBJ2-7; no reliable D call. The CDR3 spans 11 residues. The germline gives CDR1 GTSNPN, CDR2 SVGIG (reference sequence). Trimming took off 2 bases at V and 3 bases at J, with 5 bases between the two ends.

This clonotype has just one count. Since the library was made to target alpha chains, this beta chain is a stray read and its abundance is not meaningful. The CDR3 DNA follows: TGTGCCAGCAGTTTATTTTCGGGAGAATACAATGAGCAGTTCTTC. This sequence encodes CASSLFSGEYNEQFF. The chain combines TRBV28 with TRBJ2-1, with D perhaps matching TRBD2 (6 bases). Germline CDR1 and CDR2: MDHEN and SYDVKM. V lost 1 base and J 4 bases, leaving 11 bases between the germline ends. This CDR3 spans 15 amino acids.

This clonotype was seen only a few times. The library was prepared for alpha chains; this beta chain is a stray read, so its frequency means little. In DNA form, the CDR3 reads TGCAGTGCTGCCGGGACAGAGAACACTGAAGCTTTCTTT. Amino acid sequence: CSAAGTENTEAFF. The chain has TRBV20-1 and TRBJ1-1; 7 bases map to TRBD1. The CDR3 runs to 13 residues. V shed 5 bases and J 1 base; nucleotides not matched to a gene: 4. The germline V gene encodes CDR1 DFQATT and CDR2 SNEGSKA (reference sequence).

Within the sample, this clonotype is medium-sized (0.01 to 0.1%). As an off-target read in a library built for alpha chains, this beta chain has a frequency of little significance. The rearrangement links TRBV20-1 to TRBJ1-4, with D possibly being TRBD1 (6 bases). Germline V gene sequence: CDR1 DFQATT, CDR2 SNEGSKA (reference sequence). The CDR3 is made up of 13 amino acids. The CDR3, as DNA: TGCAGCCTCACGGGGGGCATACAAGAAAAACTGTTTTTT. Its translation is CSLTGGIQEKLFF.

This clonotype is medium-sized (0.01 to 0.1%) by share. This beta chain was picked up by a library intended for alpha chains and is off target, so its count carries little meaning. The genes are TRBV28 and TRBJ2-2, with a tentative D call TRBD2 (7 bases). Looked up from germline, CDR1 is MDHEN and CDR2 is SYDVKM. The CDR3 loop spans 15 amino acids. Trimming stripped 1 base from V and 7 bases from J, with 13 bases between. The CDR3 bases are TGTGCCAGCAGTTTATCGGGGGGCTCGAGCGGGGAGCTGTTTTTT. Translating it yields CASSLSGGSSGELFF.

This clonotype occurred many times. Being off target in a library aimed at alpha chains, this beta chain has a size of little meaning. This sequence joins TRBV20-1 and TRBJ2-7, with D perhaps TRBD1 (6 bases). V was trimmed by 7 bases and J by 2 bases, leaving 12 bases between them. Germline CDR1 is DFQATT and CDR2 is SNEGSKA (reference sequence). The CDR3 is made up of 12 amino acids. CDR3 DNA sequence: TGCAGTGTAGGGGACAATGCCTACGAGCAGTACTTC. Encoded protein: CSVGDNAYEQYF.

This clonotype is judged medium-sized. This beta chain represents an off-target read in a library built for alpha chains; its size is of limited meaning. This chain joins TRBV7-2 and TRBJ2-1, with D unclear. The V gene lost 6 bases and the J gene lost 1 base, with 16 bases spanning the gap. There are 16 residues in the CDR3. In germline, CDR1 is SGHTA, CDR2 FQGNSA. CDR3 nucleotide sequence: TGTGCCAGCAGGCTTGCGTTGACCGGGTCCTACAATGAGCAGTTCTTC. Its translation: CASRLALTGSYNEQFF.

This clonotype was detected many times. This beta chain was picked up by a library intended for alpha chains and is off target, so its count carries little meaning. The chain couples TRBV7-6 to TRBJ2-3; TRBD1 might be the D (6 bases). There are 16 residues in the CDR3. V was shortened by 4 bases and J by 6 bases, with 20 bases between the two germline ends. Germline CDR1 SGHVS, CDR2 FNYEAQ. The CDR3: CASSSGQLLALDTQYF. CDR3 bases: TGTGCCAGCAGCTCTGGACAGCTCCTTGCTTTGGATACGCAGTATTTT.

In the case of this clonotype: This beta chain turned up in a library designed for alpha chains; as an off-target read, its abundance says little. The J gene is TRBJ2-4, the V gene TRBV20-1; D is unclear. CDR1 DFQATT and CDR2 SNEGSKA come from the germline V gene (reference sequence). The CDR3 loop spans 14 amino acids. Between the trimmed V and J ends, which lost 0 bases and 0 bases, there was a span of 6 bases. The CDR3 DNA follows: TGCAGTGCTAGAGATGTAATAGCCAAAAACATTCAGTACTTC. Residues: CSARDVIAKNIQYF.

This clonotype is large within its sample. Since the library was made to target alpha chains, this beta chain is a stray read and its abundance is not meaningful. This chain connects TRBV5-6 to TRBJ2-5; 12 positions agree with TRBD2. J gave up 5 bases and V 4 bases, and 9 bases lay outside the gene matches. The CDR3 runs 16 residues. Germline assignment: CDR1 SGHDT and CDR2 YYEEEE. The CDR3 region is CASSVVTSGSGETQYF. The CDR3 bases are TGTGCCAGCAGCGTCGTGACTAGCGGGAGCGGGGAGACCCAGTACTTC.

Relative to its sample, this clonotype is medium-sized. This beta chain came through as a stray read in a library set up for alpha chains, and its size says little. This rearrangement joins TRBV6-5 to TRBJ1-3, with D hard to call. Trimming took off 4 bases at V and 0 bases at J, with 4 bases between the two ends. Germline V gene lookup returns CDR1 MNHEY and CDR2 SVGAGI. This CDR3 is 13 amino acids long. CDR3 sequence reads: CASSFSSGNTIYF. Here the CDR3 DNA reads TGTGCCAGCAGTTTCAGCTCTGGAAACACCATATATTTT.

This clonotype counts as medium-sized. This beta chain lies outside the target of a library built for alpha chains; its clone size means little. The chain is built from TRBV7-9 and TRBJ2-1; D gene ambiguous. V lost 4 bases and J lost 8, with 12 bases in between. CDR3 size: 13 residues. The germline CDR1 and CDR2 sequences are SEHNR and FQNEAQ (reference sequence). The CDR3 DNA sequence: TGTGCCAGCAGCTCCTTCGGCGCCGATGAGCAGTTCTTC. It codes for CASSSFGADEQFF.